A selection of T cell receptor beta chains follows, all from one sample in a study of blood T cell repertoires in COVID-19. Method: immunoSEQ multiplex PCR; TCRdb's copy keeps in-frame clones and lacks some. The profile shows 130,000 to 150,000 clones, roughly 77% of them singletons. The specimen sequenced was peripheral blood. These receptors all come from a man aged 60 to 69 with acute or convalescent COVID-19. CDR3s include the opening cysteine and the closing phenylalanine or tryptophan. Each record gives: D gene, clone size, V gene, J gene, CDR3 DNA, CDR3 protein. A D gene is named only where the DNA matches it firmly. Expanded clones are given a class, and other clones once, few, many or no size at all.

TRBD2	NA	TRBV29-1	TRBJ2-7	TGCAGCGTGGGACTAGCGGGAGGCCCCTACGAGCAGTACTTC	CSVGLAGGPYEQYF
TRBD2	NA	TRBV5-4	TRBJ2-1	TGTGCCAGCAGCTCGGCTAGCGGCACCTACAATGAGCAGTTCTTC	CASSSASGTYNEQFF
TRBD1	once	TRBV3-1/TRBV3-2	TRBJ1-2	TGTGCCAGCAGCCAAGCCTTGACAGGGGGCTTGGTCTATGGCTACACCTTC	CASSQALTGGLVYGYTF
TRBD2	few	TRBV11-2	TRBJ2-5	TGTGCCAGCAGCTTATCGACTTCGAGCACTAGCGGGACTGAGACCCAGTACTTC	CASSLSTSSTSGTETQYF
NA	NA	TRBV18	TRBJ2-7	TGTGCCAGCTCACCGAGCGATGCCTACGAGCAGTACTTC	CASSPSDAYEQYF
TRBD1	NA	TRBV7-2	TRBJ2-5	TGTGCCAGCAGCTTAGTTCAGGGGGTAATTGGAGAGACCCAGTACTTC	CASSLVQGVIGETQYF
NA	NA	TRBV28	TRBJ2-7	TGTGCCAGCCCCAGAAAGGGGTACGAGCAGTACTTC	CASPRKGYEQYF
TRBD2	NA	TRBV5-4	TRBJ2-7	TGTGCCAGCAGCTTGGGTACTAGCGGGTCCTACGAGCAGTACTTC	CASSLGTSGSYEQYF
NA	NA	TRBV18	TRBJ2-3	TGTGCCAGCTCACCTACAGGGTATACAACAGATACGCAGTATTTT	CASSPTGYTTDTQYF
NA	NA	TRBV9	TRBJ1-1	TGTGCCAGCAGCGTACAAGGGACACCGCTTATGAACACTGAAGCTTTCTTT	CASSVQGTPLMNTEAFF
NA	NA	TRBV5-5	TRBJ1-5	TGTGCCAGCACCCTGACCCCAGGTCTTTATCAGCCCCAGCATTTT	CASTLTPGLYQPQHF